The next 27 T cell receptor beta chains were all read from a single sample in a study of TIL therapy for anti-PD-1-resistant metastatic lung cancer. Sequencing used immunoSEQ v3. This table comes from immunoSEQ multiplex PCR, and its TCRdb copy is limited to in-frame clones, with some not included. This sample has about 36,000 clones, with roughly 70% found just once. Time point here: pre-treatment sample, taken before nivolumab and TIL therapy. The material sequenced was blood, taken at baseline. All receptors come from a person aged 25 to 80 with non-small cell lung cancer.

The V call is TRBV5-1, the J call TRBJ2-2; TRBD1 is a possible D gene (5 bases). Germline CDR1 and CDR2: SGHRS and YFSETQ. CDR3 size: 15 residues. The V gene lost 6 bases and the J gene lost 2 bases, with 14 bases spanning the gap. CDR3 bases: TGCGCCAGCACATTAGACAGCCTAAACACCGGGGAGCTGTTTTTT. Translating gives CASTLDSLNTGELFF.

The chain carries TRBV6-1 and TRBJ1-5; D not resolved. Trimming cost V 4 bases and J 6 bases, with 19 bases left between them. This CDR3 comprises 16 residues. Germline V gene sequence: CDR1 MNHNS, CDR2 SASEGT. CDR3 residues: CASSASGSQPTQPQHF. The CDR3, as DNA: TGTGCCAGCAGTGCTTCCGGGTCCCAACCCACTCAGCCCCAGCATTTT.

The gene calls are TRBV5-1 and TRBJ2-3, with D maybe TRBD2 (7 bases). This CDR3 is 15 amino acids long. The germline CDR1 and CDR2 sequences are SGHRS and YFSETQ. V lost 3 bases and J 3 bases, leaving 14 bases between the germline ends. The CDR3 DNA is TGCGCCAGCAGCTCCCGGAGGGGGGGAACAGATACGCAGTATTTT. Translated, it gives CASSSRRGGTDTQYF.

The chain employs TRBV19 and TRBJ1-4; the match to TRBD1 covers 7 bases. Germline V gene data show CDR1 as LNHDA and CDR2 as SQIVND (reference sequence). The CDR3 consists of 17 residues. V lost 3 bases to trimming and J lost 10 bases; unmatched junction nucleotides: 17. As DNA, the CDR3 is TGTGCCAGTAGTATTTCTGTGTCTTGGACAGGCGGTGGAAAACTGTTTTTT. Protein product: CASSISVSWTGGGKLFF.

V is TRBV27 and J is TRBJ1-2; D unresolved. Trimming took 2 bases from V and 4 from J, leaving 11 bases between them. Germline V gene data show CDR1 as MNHEY and CDR2 as SMNVEV (reference sequence). The CDR3 covers 14 residues. The CDR3 sequence: CASSLTPEIYGYTF. For the CDR3, the DNA is TGTGCCAGCAGTTTAACCCCAGAGATCTATGGCTACACCTTC.

This clone came up a few times. V gene TRBV18 combines with J gene TRBJ1-3; no clear D. Germline V CDR1 and CDR2: KGHSH, LQKENI. The ends were cut back, 1 base at V and 0 bases at J, with 7 bases in the middle. This CDR3 has 15 residues. The CDR3 spells CASSPQEASGNTIYF. The CDR3 nucleotides read TGTGCCAGCTCACCACAGGAGGCCTCTGGAAACACCATATATTTT.

This sequence joins TRBV4-1 and TRBJ2-5; the D is unclear. Trimming removed 2 bases from V and 4 bases from J, with 20 bases in between. The CDR3 loop spans 17 amino acids. Germline CDR1 MGHRA, CDR2 YSYEKL. The CDR3 DNA follows: TGCGCCAGCAGCCAACAAGAGAAAGGGCGCCTCGGAGAGACCCAGTACTTC. It specifies CASSQQEKGRLGETQYF.

The chain couples TRBV9 to TRBJ2-1; D tentatively fits TRBD1 or TRBD2 (5 bases each). Trimming took 7 bases from V and 10 from J, leaving 6 bases between them. Germline V gives CDR1 SGDLS, CDR2 YYNGEE. The CDR3 has 9 amino acids. CDR3 bases: TGTGCCAGCGGGGGAGAGCAGTTCTTC. Translated, it gives CASGGEQFF.

This chain connects TRBV6-5 to TRBJ2-3; 8 positions match TRBD1. CDR1 and CDR2 from the germline V gene are MNHEY and SVGAGI. This CDR3 spans 14 amino acids. V shed 7 bases and J 4 bases; nucleotides not matched to a gene: 7. The CDR3 here is CASIPDRDADTQYF. CDR3 nucleotides: TGTGCCAGCATCCCGGACAGGGACGCAGATACGCAGTATTTT.

The sample holds a few counts of this clone. The rearrangement joins TRBV4-1 to TRBJ1-5; D gene unclear. CDR3 length equals 14 residues. Trimming left V 4 bases short and J 0 bases short, with 7 bases between. CDR1 is MGHRA and CDR2 is YSYEKL in the germline V gene. The CDR3 reads CASSPFNSNQPQHF. The CDR3 nucleotides are TGCGCCAGCAGCCCCTTTAATAGCAATCAGCCCCAGCATTTT.

The chain joins TRBV9 to TRBJ2-1; 11 bases line up with TRBD1. CDR1 is SGDLS, CDR2 YYNGEE, per germline. This CDR3 has 17 amino acids. The V gene end was trimmed by 2 bases and the J gene end by 4 bases; junction bases not matched to a gene: 8. CDR3 sequence: CASSVWDRGSRYNEQFF. The DNA of the CDR3 is TGTGCCAGCAGCGTGTGGGACAGGGGGAGCCGTTACAATGAGCAGTTCTTC.

The chain has TRBV7-9 and TRBJ2-3; 8 bases agree with TRBD1. With 5 bases clipped from V and 4 bases from J, the junction kept 2 bases outside the gene matches. Germline loops: CDR1 SEHNR, CDR2 FQNEAQ (reference sequence). The CDR3 covers 13 residues. CDR3 coding DNA: TGTGCCAGCAGCCCCAGGGGGCCAGATACGCAGTATTTT. Translation: CASSPRGPDTQYF. Filled out from reference TRBV7-9 and TRBJ2-3, the complete variable domain reads DTGVSQNPRHKITKRGQNVTFRCDPISEHNRLYWYRQTLGQGPEFLTYFQNEAQLEKSRLLSDRFSAERPKGSFSTLEIQRTEQGDSAMYLCASSPRGPDTQYFGPGTRLTVL.

This chain uses TRBV13 with TRBJ1-1; no reliable D call. Germline CDR1 reads PRHDT; CDR2 reads FYEKMQ (reference sequence). Trimming cost V 0 bases and J 1 base, with 6 bases left between them. The CDR3 is 14 residues long. CDR3 bases: TGTGCCAGCAGCTTAGGTCGGGAGAACACTGAAGCTTTCTTT. Amino acid sequence: CASSLGRENTEAFF.

The chain is built from TRBV11-2 and TRBJ2-7, with 16 bases matching TRBD2. The closer fit of TRBJ2-5 to the DNA end suggests the J call may be wrong. The CDR3 has 16 residues. Germline assignment: CDR1 SGHAT and CDR2 FQNNGV. CDR3 region: CASSLGLAGGQETQYF. The CDR3 DNA sequence: TGTGCCAGCAGCCTGGGACTAGCGGGGGGGCAAGAGACCCAGTACTTC.

The chain uses TRBV28 and TRBJ2-1, with 13 positions matching TRBD2. This CDR3 is 17 amino acids long. V was clipped by 9 bases and J by 0 bases; unmatched bases: 8. Germline V lookup: CDR1 MDHEN, CDR2 SYDVKM. CDR3 sequence (DNA): TGTGCCAGTACTAGCGGGGGGGAAATTAGCTCCTACAATGAGCAGTTCTTC. Translated: CASTSGGEISSYNEQFF. Variable domain in full (rest from reference TRBV28 and TRBJ2-1): DVKVTQSSRYLVKRTGEKVFLECVQDMDHENMFWYRQDPGLGLRLIYFSYDVKMKEKGDIPEGYSVSREKKERFSLILESASTNQTSMYLCASTSGGEISSYNEQFFGPGTRLTVL.

The CDR3 region has the DNA TGCGCCAGCAGCTTGTATCCCGGGGGATTCTACGAGCAGTACTTC. It is translated as CASSLYPGGFYEQYF. The chain links TRBV5-1 to TRBJ2-7; tentative D call: TRBD2 (6 bases). The CDR3 extends over 15 amino acids. Germline V gene lookup returns CDR1 SGHRS and CDR2 YFSETQ. The V gene lost 1 base and the J gene lost 3 bases, with 14 bases spanning the gap.

The chain has TRBV9 and TRBJ1-1, with a weak D call TRBD1 (5 bases). Germline V gene sequence: CDR1 SGDLS, CDR2 YYNGEE. The V end lost 0 bases, the J end lost 4 bases, and 7 bases lay between the germline ends. The CDR3 covers 13 residues. The chain's CDR3 is CASSVGGSTEAFF. In DNA form, the CDR3 reads TGTGCCAGCAGCGTAGGGGGGAGCACTGAAGCTTTCTTT.

The DNA of the CDR3 is TGTGCCAGCAGTTTTTCATCCGGTTATGGCTACACCTTC. Residues: CASSFSSGYGYTF. The chain has TRBV28 and TRBJ1-2; no clear D. CDR1 and CDR2 (germline): MDHEN, SYDVKM. With 3 bases removed from V and 5 bases from J, the gap between germline ends came to 10 bases. The CDR3 runs 13 residues.

This chain uses TRBV5-1 with TRBJ2-1; 9 nucleotides align to TRBD1. V shed 8 bases, J shed 2 bases, and the junction held 8 bases outside the gene matches. The CDR3 covers 15 residues. Germline V CDR1 and CDR2: SGHRS, YFSETQ. CDR3 sequence: CASTVRDRAYNEQFF. CDR3 sequence (DNA): TGCGCCAGTACCGTCCGGGACAGGGCCTACAATGAGCAGTTCTTC.

J is TRBJ2-1 and V is TRBV7-2; no firm D call. The germline V and J ends were trimmed by 5 bases and 0 bases, with 11 bases remaining between them. The CDR3 extends over 15 amino acids. The germline V gene encodes CDR1 SGHTA and CDR2 FQGNSA. CDR3 residues: CASSSYSASYNEQFF. The CDR3 DNA reads as TGTGCCAGCAGCAGTTACTCTGCCTCCTACAATGAGCAGTTCTTC.

The chain recombines TRBV4-1 with TRBJ2-1; tentative D call: TRBD1 (5 bases). V was cut by 1 base and J by 10 bases, with 8 bases left in between. Germline CDR1 is MGHRA and CDR2 is YSYEKL. CDR3 size: 12 residues. CDR3 sequence (DNA): TGCGCCAGCAGCCAAGTCAGGGCAGAGCAGTTCTTC. Translated, it gives CASSQVRAEQFF.

The chain combines TRBV11-3 with TRBJ1-1, with a tentative D call TRBD1 (5 bases). Trimming shortened V by 6 bases and J by 6 bases, and 11 bases separated the two germline ends. Per germline, CDR1 SGHNT and CDR2 YENEEA. This CDR3 spans 12 amino acids. The CDR3 region has the DNA TGTGCCAGCAGTCGGCAGGGCGCTGAAGCTTTCTTT. Amino acid sequence: CASSRQGAEAFF.

This chain links TRBV6-5 with TRBJ1-1; D ambiguous. The germline V and J ends were trimmed by 4 bases and 10 bases, with 16 bases remaining between them. Germline V lookup: CDR1 MNHEY, CDR2 SVGAGI. This CDR3 spans 13 amino acids. CDR3 loop: CASSSGPRMGAFF. The DNA of the CDR3 is TGTGCCAGCAGTTCCGGGCCCCGGATGGGAGCTTTCTTT.

The gene calls are TRBV6-1 and TRBJ2-5; D gene ambiguous. Germline V gives CDR1 MNHNS, CDR2 SASEGT. Trimming stripped 10 bases from V and 0 bases from J, with 15 bases between. This CDR3 has 14 residues. The CDR3 is CATPPPADQETQYF. The CDR3 DNA is TGTGCCACCCCCCCTCCGGCCGACCAAGAGACCCAGTACTTC.

This chain connects TRBV10-1 to TRBJ2-2; D gene unclear. The ends were cut back, 8 bases at V and 8 bases at J, with 21 bases in the middle. Germline CDR1 is WNHNN and CDR2 is SYGVQD (reference sequence). This CDR3 spans 15 amino acids. The CDR3 DNA reads TGCGCCAGCCCCCAAAATAGGGTTGTTAAAGGGGAGCTGTTTTTT. Translating it yields CASPQNRVVKGELFF.

This clone was observed a few times. The genes are TRBV28 and TRBJ2-5, with D perhaps TRBD1 (6 bases). The germline gives CDR1 MDHEN, CDR2 SYDVKM. Trimming stripped 6 bases from V and 6 bases from J, with 17 bases between. The CDR3 sequence is 14 residues long. In DNA form, the CDR3 reads TGTGCCAGCAGCTCAGGGGACGGTCGGCAGACCCAGTACTTC. Its translation is CASSSGDGRQTQYF.

In this sample, this clone turned up a few times. The chain couples TRBV19 to TRBJ1-5, with 10 bases lining up with TRBD1. The CDR3 extends over 16 amino acids. The junction had 11 bases not matched to a gene; V was cut back by 5 bases and J by 7 bases. Germline CDR1 LNHDA, CDR2 SQIVND (reference sequence). CDR3: CASSLTWGDRGQPQHF. CDR3 nucleotide sequence: TGTGCCAGTAGTCTAACCTGGGGGGACAGGGGCCAGCCCCAGCATTTT.